This TCR beta chain was sequenced in a study of cytomegalovirus exposure and HLA in healthy donors. General study results and limits: Per a later analysis, 15,000 to 20,000 TCR beta sequences showed association with HLA alleles at 0.05 false discovery rate.

This clone showed up just once. The antigen is undetermined. The PCR made use of 60 Vbeta and 13 Jbeta primers. TCRdb keeps only in-frame clones here, not all; method: immunoSEQ multiplex PCR. Of 150,000 to 200,000 clones detected, around 73% appear once; the ten largest clones hold about 1.3%. Material for sequencing was PBMCs. The sequence derives from a male donor in good health and CMV-seronegative.

CDR3 bases: TGTGCCAGCATAAAGCGGCGGAGCGAGCAGTACTTC. This encodes CASIKRRSEQYF. This sequence joins TRBV27 and TRBJ2-7, with a possible D match to TRBD2 (5 bases). The germline V gene has CDR1 MNHEY and CDR2 SMNVEV (reference sequence). The V and J ends lost 7 bases and 6 bases respectively, with 13 bases between them. The CDR3 sequence is 12 residues long.